The clone carrying this T cell receptor (beta chain) appeared once. Sequenced by immunoSEQ multiplex PCR; TCRdb stores in-frame clones only, minus some. This repertoire shows 100,000 or so clones, roughly nine tenths found once; its top ten account for over 0.85%. This sample is drawn from a study of control samples from healthy donors and cancer patients. The CDR3 length is 17 residues. CDR1 SSHAT and CDR2 FNYEAQ come from the germline V gene (reference sequence). V was pared by 5 bases and J by 1 base, with 6 bases of the junction left unmatched. The chain carries TRBV7-7 and TRBJ1-3; 12 bases match TRBD1. The sequence was obtained from a woman under 40 in good health. The sample consisted of blood. The chain's CDR3 is CASSPGQGAQSGNTIYF. The CDR3 DNA is TGTGCCAGCAGCCCGGGACAGGGGGCACAATCTGGAAACACCATATATTTT. Full variable domain (missing parts from reference TRBV7-7 and TRBJ1-3): GAGVSQSPRYKVTKRGQDVTLRCDPISSHATLYWYQQALGQGPEFLTYFNYEAQPDKSGLPSDRFSAERPEGSISTLTIQRTEQRDSAMYRCASSPGQGAQSGNTIYFGEGSWLTVV.